This record covers a single TCR beta chain. This specimen comes from a study of blood T cell repertoires in COVID-19. Study details: Researchers got acute and convalescent COVID-19 samples from the United States, Italy and Spain. PBMCs, B-cell-depleted T cells, or T cells provided the cDNA or gDNA that made up the material.

The method was immunoSEQ multiplex PCR; TCRdb's version includes in-frame clones alone and lacks a portion of them. The sample records about 70,000 clones, around nine tenths being singletons. With V trimmed by 3 bases and J by 4 bases, 4 bases remained unmatched. The CDR3 sequence is 16 residues long. CDR1 and CDR2 (germline): MDHEN, SYDVKM. Sequencing was done on a sample of peripheral blood. The receptor was derived from an older woman with acute or convalescent COVID-19. The V call is TRBV28, the J call TRBJ2-2; 11 bases align to TRBD1. The CDR3, as DNA: TGTGCCAGCAGTTTTCCCGGACAGGGGGCCACCGGGGAGCTGTTTTTT. Amino acid sequence: CASSFPGQGATGELFF.